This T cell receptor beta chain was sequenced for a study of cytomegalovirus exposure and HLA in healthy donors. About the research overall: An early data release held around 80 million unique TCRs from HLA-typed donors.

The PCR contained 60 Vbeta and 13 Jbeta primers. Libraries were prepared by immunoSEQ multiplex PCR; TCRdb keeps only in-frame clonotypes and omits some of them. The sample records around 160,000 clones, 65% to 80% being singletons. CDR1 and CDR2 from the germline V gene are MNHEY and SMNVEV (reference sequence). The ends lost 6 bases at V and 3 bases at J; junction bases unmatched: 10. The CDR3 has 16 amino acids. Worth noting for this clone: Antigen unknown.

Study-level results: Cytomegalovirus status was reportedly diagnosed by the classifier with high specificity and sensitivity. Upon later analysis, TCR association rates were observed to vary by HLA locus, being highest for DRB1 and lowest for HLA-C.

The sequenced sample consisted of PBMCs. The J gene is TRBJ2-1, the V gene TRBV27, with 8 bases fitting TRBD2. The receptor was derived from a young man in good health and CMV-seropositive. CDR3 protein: CASRPELAAFYNEQFF. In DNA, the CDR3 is TGTGCCAGCAGGCCGGAACTAGCGGCTTTCTACAATGAGCAGTTCTTC.